This T cell receptor (beta chain) was recorded in a study of HIV-infected children after antiretroviral therapy interruption. Looking at the study overall: Continuous-treatment children had median age around 8 years, interruption under 10 years. EBV and CMV exposure was recorded in most children. Continuous-treatment samples came from weeks 0, 48 and 150.

This clonotype was recorded many times. Antigen specificity is unknown. Treatment in this sample: PENTA 11 planned treatment interruption arm or continuous ART arm. Study-level points and caveats: Sorted CD45RA+ naive cells might include minor non-naive CD45RA+ cells.

The germline gives CDR1 SEHNR, CDR2 FQNEAQ (reference sequence). There are 13 residues in the CDR3. Between the trimmed V and J ends, which lost 8 bases and 5 bases, there was a span of 14 bases. RNA-based 3' RACE libraries used unique molecular identifiers. MiXCR, applied by TCRdb to the 3' RACE reads, yields one record per CDR3 protein. The table shows approximately 89,000 distinct CDR3 sequences, with 6% to 8.5% occurring only once. The V and J genes are TRBV7-9 and TRBJ2-3, with D possibly being TRBD2 (5 bases). The TCR was taken from a pool of human donors with HIV. The sequencing used CD45RA+ CD4+ T cells from PBMCs, pooled from several time points, collected from a donor given antiretroviral therapy, either interrupted or continuous. Subset described: naive CD4+ CD45RA+ CD45RO- T cells. Here the CDR3 DNA reads TGTGCCAGCCGCGGGCTAGCCCAAGATACGCAGTATTTT. It specifies CASRGLAQDTQYF.